Following are 20 T cell receptor beta chains from one sample sequenced in a study of identical twins. TCRdb passed the 5' RACE reads through MiXCR, listing each CDR3 protein once. The sample carries around 240,000 distinct CDR3 sequences, approximately 10% recorded once. Sequencing was done on a sample of memory T cells sorted from blood. The receptor source for this set is a man aged 50 to 60 in good health.

The table lists this clonotype with many counts. The rearrangement joins TRBV5-1 to TRBJ2-3, with D possibly TRBD1 on 7 matching bases. CDR3 length equals 17 residues. The V gene lost 0 bases and the J gene lost 4 bases, with 18 bases spanning the gap. Germline CDR1 and CDR2: SGHRS and YFSETQ. CDR3 in amino acids: CASSLGPGGGSADTQYF. The DNA of the CDR3 is TGCGCCAGCAGCTTGGGGCCTGGAGGGGGCAGCGCAGATACGCAGTATTTT.

This clonotype was recorded at least ten times. The V call is TRBV20-1, the J call TRBJ1-6; D is uncertain. V was pared by 3 bases and J by 4 bases, with 13 bases between. Looked up from germline, CDR1 is DFQATT and CDR2 is SNEGSKA (reference sequence). The CDR3 is made up of 15 amino acids. This CDR3 reads CSASVNRLYNSPLHF. The CDR3 DNA follows: TGCAGTGCTAGTGTTAACCGGCTATATAATTCACCCCTCCACTTT.

This clonotype was detected a few times. The chain recombines TRBV20-1 with TRBJ1-2; 10 nucleotides match TRBD1. Germline lookup yields CDR1 DFQATT and CDR2 SNEGSKA (reference sequence). Unmatched junction bases numbered 8, after V lost 0 bases and J lost 1 base. The CDR3 is made up of 17 amino acids. The CDR3 bases are TGCAGTGCTAGAGATTATAGCGGACAGGGGGTTAACTATGGCTACACCTTC. It is translated as CSARDYSGQGVNYGYTF.

This clonotype was recorded many times. The rearrangement joins TRBV5-1 to TRBJ2-5; 9 nucleotides line up with TRBD1. The CDR3 covers 14 residues. CDR1 SGHRS and CDR2 YFSETQ come from the germline V gene. V lost 4 bases and J lost 4; bases outside the gene matches: 5. For the CDR3, the DNA is TGCGCCAGCAGCCCCGGGACAGGGAGAGAGACCCAGTACTTC. This sequence encodes CASSPGTGRETQYF. The variable domain in full, with the rest retrieved from reference TRBV5-1 and TRBJ2-5, is KAGVTQTPRYLIKTRGQQVTLSCSPISGHRSVSWYQQTPGQGLQFLFEYFSETQRNKGNFPGRFSGRQFSNSRSEMNVSTLELGDSALYLCASSPGTGRETQYFGPGTRLLVL.

The genes are TRBV6-1 and TRBJ1-6; D remains unclear. The CDR3 sequence is 12 residues long. Trimming left V 3 bases short and J 10 bases short, with 7 bases between. Germline values: CDR1 MNHNS, CDR2 SASEGT. The CDR3 region is CASSEAGSPLHF. In DNA form, the CDR3 reads TGTGCCAGCAGTGAGGCGGGGTCACCCCTCCACTTT.

This clonotype was picked up many times. This rearrangement joins TRBV9 to TRBJ2-3; D unclear. The CDR3 contains 14 residues. V shed 4 bases and J shed 2 bases, with 11 bases lying between them. Per the germline V gene, CDR1 is SGDLS and CDR2 is YYNGEE. For the CDR3, the DNA is TGTGCCAGCAGCCCGTGGGGAAACACAGATACGCAGTATTTT. This codes for CASSPWGNTDTQYF. Based on the CDR3 plus reference TRBV9 and TRBJ2-3, the full variable domain is DSGVTQTPKHLITATGQRVTLRCSPRSGDLSVYWYQQSLDQGLQFLIQYYNGEERAKGNILERFSAQQFPDLHSELNLSSLELGDSALYFCASSPWGNTDTQYFGPGTRLTVL.

This clonotype was observed many times. In nucleotides, the CDR3 is TGCGCCAGCAGCTTGGGGCAGGCGAGCACAGATACGCAGTATTTT. As protein: CASSLGQASTDTQYF. V usage is TRBV5-1 and J usage is TRBJ2-3, with D uncertain. The CDR3 length is 15 residues. V gave up 0 bases and J gave up 0 bases, with 8 bases separating them. Germline V gene data show CDR1 as SGHRS and CDR2 as YFSETQ. Together with reference TRBV5-1 and TRBJ2-3, the CDR3 gives the full variable domain: KAGVTQTPRYLIKTRGQQVTLSCSPISGHRSVSWYQQTPGQGLQFLFEYFSETQRNKGNFPGRFSGRQFSNSRSEMNVSTLELGDSALYLCASSLGQASTDTQYFGPGTRLTVL.

This clonotype appeared a few times. This chain connects TRBV12-3 or TRBV12-4 to TRBJ1-2; weak D call: TRBD1 (5 bases). CDR3 length: 13 amino acids. V gave up 5 bases and J gave up 3 bases, with 10 bases separating them. The CDR3 reads CASSLGVDYGYTF. CDR3 sequence (DNA): TGTGCCAGCAGTCTGGGGGTTGACTATGGCTACACCTTC.

This clonotype was counted ten times or more. Here the CDR3 reads CASSLFGGSDTGELFF. CDR3 DNA: TGTGCCAGCAGTTTATTTGGCGGGAGTGACACCGGGGAGCTGTTTTTT. The chain is built from TRBV28 and TRBJ2-2, with 7 bases fitting TRBD2. Germline V gene data show CDR1 as MDHEN and CDR2 as SYDVKM. The CDR3 length is 16 residues. The V gene end was trimmed by 1 base and the J gene end by 3 bases; junction bases not matched to a gene: 5.

Comments on this clonotype: It may be a read error: a sequence one base away is much more abundant. The chain joins TRBV5-1 to TRBJ2-3; no clear D gene. The tail of the sequence fits TRBJ1-5 better, so the J call may be wrong. In germline, CDR1 is SGHRS, CDR2 YFSETQ. The CDR3 length is 13 residues. Here the CDR3 DNA reads TGCGCCAGCAGCGACTCTAGCACAGATACGCAGCATTTT. Translation: CASSDSSTDTQHF.

The chain carries TRBV7-2 and TRBJ2-1, with 7 positions matching TRBD2. The CDR3 is made up of 14 amino acids. From germline, CDR1 is SGHTA and CDR2 FQGNSA. V gave up 5 bases and J gave up 8 bases; unmatched junction bases: 9. CDR3 DNA sequence: TGTGCCAGCAGCCCGAGCGTGACTAGCCATGAGCAGTTCTTC. Translated: CASSPSVTSHEQFF.

This clonotype was recorded many times. J is TRBJ2-1 and V is TRBV5-4; 9 nucleotides line up with TRBD2. The CDR3 is 15 residues long. With V trimmed by 2 bases and J by 10 bases, 10 bases remained unmatched. Germline CDR1 SGHNT, CDR2 YYREEE (reference sequence). CDR3 region: CASSLGLAGKEEQFF. CDR3 coding DNA: TGTGCCAGCAGCTTAGGGCTAGCGGGAAAGGAAGAGCAGTTCTTC.

This clonotype has a handful of counts. The chain is built from TRBV9 and TRBJ1-5; unclear D gene. The CDR3 is 14 amino acids. Trimming took 0 bases from V and 1 from J, leaving 5 bases between them. Germline V gene data show CDR1 as SGDLS and CDR2 as YYNGEE. The CDR3 nucleotides read TGTGCCAGCAGCGTAGAGGACAGCAATCAGCCCCAGCATTTT. It yields the protein CASSVEDSNQPQHF.

The V call is TRBV21-1, the J call TRBJ2-7. TRBV21-1 is shown as a pseudogene. The CDR3 extends over 17 amino acids. The CDR3 reads CASSKRAIAGGCYEQYF. The DNA of the CDR3 is TGTGCCAGCAGCAAGCGGGCTATCGCGGGGGGCTGCTACGAGCAGTACTTC.

The table lists this clonotype with many counts. V is TRBV28 and J is TRBJ2-2; D gene ambiguous. The CDR3 extends over 16 amino acids. Germline CDR1 MDHEN, CDR2 SYDVKM. Trimming removed 6 bases from V and 9 bases from J, with 23 bases in between. The DNA for the CDR3 is TGTGCCAGCAGCCGAAAGGGTCTTTTTGTGGGCCGGGAGCTGTTTTTT. Its protein product is CASSRKGLFVGRELFF.

This clonotype has a count of ten or more. The chain combines TRBV10-3 with TRBJ2-5; 8 nucleotides align to TRBD1. The germline gives CDR1 ENHRY, CDR2 SYGVKD. V lost 7 bases, J lost 2 bases, and 3 bases stayed unmatched. CDR3 size: 13 residues. The CDR3 loop is CAIKQGAQETQYF. The CDR3 coding sequence is TGTGCCATCAAGCAGGGGGCACAAGAGACCCAGTACTTC.

This clonotype showed up just a few times. The chain combines TRBV6-6 with TRBJ1-1; 7 nucleotides align to TRBD1. Losses at the gene ends were 7 bases for V and 2 bases for J; bases not matched to a gene: 4. The germline V gene encodes CDR1 MNHNY and CDR2 SVGAGI (reference sequence). This CDR3 comprises 13 residues. The CDR3 spells CASNRGGNTEAFF. The CDR3 nucleotides are TGTGCCAGCAATAGAGGGGGCAACACTGAAGCTTTCTTT.

V and J are TRBV7-9 and TRBJ2-1, with TRBD2 as a possible D gene (5 bases). Germline CDR1 is SEHNR and CDR2 is FQNEAQ (reference sequence). V was cut by 0 bases and J by 9 bases, with 9 bases left in between. The CDR3 is 13 amino acids. The CDR3 DNA reads as TGTGCCAGCAGCTTAGCAGAGGGATTTGAGCAGTTCTTC. As protein: CASSLAEGFEQFF.

This clonotype appeared many times. This chain links TRBV7-6 with TRBJ1-5; D is uncertain. The V end was cut by 0 bases, the J end by 4 bases, with 10 bases between. The CDR3 has 15 amino acids. The germline V gene encodes CDR1 SGHVS and CDR2 FNYEAQ. The chain's CDR3 is CASSLAGPENQPQHF. DNA for the CDR3: TGTGCCAGCAGCTTAGCCGGGCCGGAAAATCAGCCCCAGCATTTT.

A remark on this clonotype: A much larger clone is a single base away; this may be a read error. The gene calls are TRBV3-1 and TRBJ2-1; unclear D gene. The CDR3 sequence is 15 residues long. CDR1 LGHDT and CDR2 YNNKEL come from the germline V gene (reference sequence). CDR3 bases: TGTGCCAGCAGCCCCACCCCGAGCTCCTACAATGAGCAGCTCTTC. Translating it yields CASSPTPSSYNEQLF.